The sequence of this TCR beta chain was determined in a study of CD8 T cells in Susac syndrome. The overall study: Active disease was present in more than five of the sequenced Susac syndrome patients, and remission in under 10.

About 0.45 to 1 ug RNA was reverse transcribed with random hexamers. TCRdb passed the immunoSEQ multiplex PCR reads through MiXCR, listing each CDR3 protein once. The sample contains over 150,000 distinct CDR3 sequences, just under 95% of which appear only once. This clonotype was recorded once. There are 11 residues in the CDR3. V lost 4 bases to trimming and J lost 3 bases, with 4 bases between them. Per germline, CDR1 SNHLY and CDR2 FYNNEI. Sequenced material: CD4+ T cells from PBMCs. This receptor was identified in a human donor with Susac syndrome. The chain recombines TRBV2 with TRBJ2-7; no clear D gene. CDR3 coding DNA: TGTGCCAGCAGTGGACACTACGAGCAGTACTTC. Residues: CASSGHYEQYF.